Below are 16 T cell receptor beta chains sequenced from a single sample in a study of the immune and genomic landscape of osteosarcoma (dated by TCRdb to about 2020). The library relied on the immunoSEQ multiplex PCR assay. The immuneACCESS repertoire file appears here via TCRdb, limited to in-frame rearrangements. These files lack a portion of the clones; in checked studies, under half of the deficit traces to unresolved V genes, and the cause of the others is not known. Within this sample are roughly 1,100 clones, with around 72% of them counted one time only. The biggest ten clones account for 10% of the sample. The sample was primary tumor tissue from soft tissue. What the cell subset or site label conveys for this sample: resected primary osteosarcoma tumor. These TCRs come from a young man with osteosarcoma. The age is the age at diagnosis.

V usage is TRBV6-6 and J usage is TRBJ2-1; no firm D call. Germline CDR1 reads MNHNY; CDR2 reads SVGAGI (reference sequence). The CDR3 totals 15 residues. Between the trimmed V and J ends, which lost 7 bases and 2 bases, there was a span of 15 bases. The CDR3 DNA sequence: TGTGCCAGCATGGAGACCTCCCTAACCTACAATGAGCAGTTCTTC. Protein product: CASMETSLTYNEQFF.

The rearrangement links TRBV18 to TRBJ2-5; D gene uncertain. The CDR3 has 12 residues. Germline V gene data show CDR1 as KGHSH and CDR2 as LQKENI. Trimming left V 3 bases short and J 3 bases short, with 5 bases between. The CDR3 is CASSPNEETQYF. CDR3 bases: TGTGCCAGCTCACCGAACGAAGAGACCCAGTACTTC.

The rearrangement uses TRBV18 and TRBJ2-1; maybe TRBD1 (5 bases). CDR1 KGHSH and CDR2 LQKENI come from the germline V gene. There are 17 residues in the CDR3. V lost 3 bases and J 7 bases, leaving 22 bases between the germline ends. The CDR3 nucleotides are TGTGCCAGCTCACCCCCCTTCGGAGACAGTCCTCAAAATGAGCAGTTCTTC. This encodes CASSPPFGDSPQNEQFF.

The rearrangement joins TRBV7-3 to TRBJ1-2, with a possible D match to TRBD1 (6 bases). The CDR3 is made up of 14 amino acids. Germline CDR1 is SGHTA and CDR2 is FQGTGA. V lost 2 bases, J lost 5 bases, and 12 bases lay in between. The CDR3 is CASSLQGQGYGYTF. CDR3 bases: TGTGCCAGCAGCTTACAGGGGCAGGGGTATGGCTACACCTTC.

CDR3 DNA sequence: TGTGCCAGCAAGGTTGAGGGTTTGGGTGAAGCTTTCTTT. Its translation: CASKVEGLGEAFF. The gene calls are TRBV2 and TRBJ1-1; D is ambiguous. The CDR3 loop spans 13 amino acids. Per the germline V gene, CDR1 is SNHLY and CDR2 is FYNNEI. Trimming left V 7 bases short and J 7 bases short, with 16 bases between.

DNA for the CDR3: TGTGCCTGGAGTCCACCCTCCGGCGAGCAGTACTTC. It encodes CAWSPPSGEQYF. J is TRBJ2-7 and V is TRBV30, with unresolved D. The germline V gene has CDR1 GTSNPN and CDR2 SVGIG (reference sequence). The CDR3 is made up of 12 amino acids. The V and J ends lost 2 bases and 6 bases respectively, with 11 bases between them.

The chain joins TRBV30 to TRBJ2-1; D may be TRBD2 (5 bases). V was shortened by 3 bases and J by 4 bases, with 7 bases between the two germline ends. There are 12 residues in the CDR3. CDR1 and CDR2 from the germline V gene are GTSNPN and SVGIG (reference sequence). CDR3 bases: TGTGCCTGGAGGGACTTTTACAATGAGCAGTTCTTC. Translated, it gives CAWRDFYNEQFF. Together with reference TRBV30 and TRBJ2-1, the CDR3 gives the full variable domain: SQTIHQWPATLVQPVGSPLSLECTVEGTSNPNLYWYRQAAGRGLQLLFYSVGIGQISSEVPQNLSASRPQDRQFILSSKKLLLSDSGFYLCAWRDFYNEQFFGPGTRLTVL.

The chain couples TRBV21-1 to TRBJ1-5; the table's TRBD1 call for D was not verified on the DNA. TRBV21-1 corresponds to a pseudogene. This CDR3 is 15 amino acids long. The CDR3 region is CASSKRTGRDQPQHF. The CDR3, as DNA: TGTGCCAGCAGCAAAAGGACAGGGAGAGATCAGCCCCAGCATTTT.

The gene calls are TRBV7-8 and TRBJ2-4; the D call may be TRBD1 or TRBD2 (5 bases each). Germline V gene sequence: CDR1 SGHVS, CDR2 FQNEAQ. The CDR3 consists of 17 residues. V dropped 0 bases and J dropped 9 bases, with 21 bases sitting between them. The DNA of the CDR3 is TGTGCCAGCAGCTTAGCGATTCCGGGACCCATGATCGGCATTCAGTACTTC. As protein: CASSLAIPGPMIGIQYF.

Here the CDR3 DNA reads TGTGCCAGCATTTCCGGGACAGCGTTCGGAGGAAACATTCAGTACTTC. Protein sequence: CASISGTAFGGNIQYF. V gene TRBV28 combines with J gene TRBJ2-4, with TRBD1 matching 7 bases. Trimming cost V 7 bases and J 6 bases; bases outside gene matches: 15. The CDR3 consists of 16 residues. Germline CDR1 MDHEN, CDR2 SYDVKM.

This clone has only one observation. The rearrangement uses TRBV6-1 and TRBJ1-1, with D unresolved. Deletions cut 7 bases from V and 1 base from J, with 13 bases between. CDR3 length: 14 residues. Germline CDR1 MNHNS, CDR2 SASEGT. CDR3 region: CASTSTGRNTEAFF. The CDR3 coding sequence is TGTGCCAGCACATCGACTGGGCGGAACACTGAAGCTTTCTTT.

The CDR3 spells CASSQSSRLAYEQYF. The CDR3 bases are TGTGCCAGCAGCCAATCGAGCAGGCTTGCCTACGAGCAGTACTTC. The chain uses TRBV14 and TRBJ2-7, with D unclear. This CDR3 spans 15 amino acids. Germline CDR1 is SGHDN and CDR2 is FVKESK. V was trimmed by 2 bases and J by 2 bases, leaving 13 bases between them.

The rearrangement joins TRBV14 to TRBJ2-5, with a possible D match to TRBD2 (6 bases). Trimming stripped 1 base from V and 4 bases from J, with 16 bases between. The germline V gene has CDR1 SGHDN and CDR2 FVKESK. This CDR3 contains 16 residues. The CDR3 sequence: CASSQARPSAAETQYF. As DNA, the CDR3 is TGTGCCAGCAGCCAAGCTAGGCCTAGCGCGGCAGAGACCCAGTACTTC.

This chain joins TRBV7-9 and TRBJ1-6; possible D gene TRBD1, 6 bases. V was shortened by 2 bases and J by 7 bases, with 15 bases between the two germline ends. The CDR3 totals 16 residues. Germline V CDR1 and CDR2: SEHNR, FQNEAQ (reference sequence). For the CDR3, the DNA is TGTGCCAGCAGCTTAAGTAGGGGGACCGGCAATTCACCCCTCCACTTT. Protein sequence: CASSLSRGTGNSPLHF.

This clone showed up just once. This chain joins TRBV7-7 and TRBJ1-2; D not resolved. V was shortened by 6 bases and J by 4 bases, with 18 bases between the two germline ends. This CDR3 has 15 amino acids. Germline assignment: CDR1 SSHAT and CDR2 FNYEAQ (reference sequence). The CDR3 is CASSEEGEGRYGYTF. As DNA, the CDR3 is TGTGCCAGCAGTGAAGAAGGTGAAGGGCGCTATGGCTACACCTTC.

This rearrangement joins TRBV27 to TRBJ2-7; 11 bases are a match to TRBD1. This CDR3 has 14 residues. Germline CDR1 reads MNHEY; CDR2 reads SMNVEV (reference sequence). The V gene end was trimmed by 3 bases and the J gene end by 8 bases; junction bases not matched to a gene: 6. CDR3 nucleotide sequence: TGTGCCAGCAGTTTGACGGGACAGGGGGAGAAGCAGTACTTC. Translating gives CASSLTGQGEKQYF.